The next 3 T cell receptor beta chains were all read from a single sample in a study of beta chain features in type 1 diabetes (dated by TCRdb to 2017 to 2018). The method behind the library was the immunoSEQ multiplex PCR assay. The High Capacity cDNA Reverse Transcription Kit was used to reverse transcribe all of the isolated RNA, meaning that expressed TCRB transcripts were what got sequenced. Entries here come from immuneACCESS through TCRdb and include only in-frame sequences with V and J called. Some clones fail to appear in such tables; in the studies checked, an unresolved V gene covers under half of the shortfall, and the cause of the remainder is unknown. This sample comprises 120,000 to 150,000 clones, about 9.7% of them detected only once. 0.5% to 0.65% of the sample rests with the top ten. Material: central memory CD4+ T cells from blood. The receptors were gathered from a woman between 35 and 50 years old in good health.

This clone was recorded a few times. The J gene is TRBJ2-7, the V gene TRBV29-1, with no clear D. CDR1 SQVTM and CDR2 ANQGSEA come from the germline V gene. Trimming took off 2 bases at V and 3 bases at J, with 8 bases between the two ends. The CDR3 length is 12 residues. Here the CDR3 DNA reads TGCAGCGTTGAACCCAACAGCTACGAGCAGTACTTC. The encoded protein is CSVEPNSYEQYF.

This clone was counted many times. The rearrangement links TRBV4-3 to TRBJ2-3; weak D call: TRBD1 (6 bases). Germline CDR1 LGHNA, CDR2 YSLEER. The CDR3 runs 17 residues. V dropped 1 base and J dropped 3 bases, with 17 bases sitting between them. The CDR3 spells CASSQVPLRTVTDTQYF. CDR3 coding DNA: TGCGCCAGCAGCCAAGTCCCTCTCCGGACAGTAACAGATACGCAGTATTTT.

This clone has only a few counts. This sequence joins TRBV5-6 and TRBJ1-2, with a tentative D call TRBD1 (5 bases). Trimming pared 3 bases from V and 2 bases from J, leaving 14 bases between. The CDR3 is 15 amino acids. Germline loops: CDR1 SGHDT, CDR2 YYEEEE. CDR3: CASSSFIRGNYGYTF. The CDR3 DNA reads TGTGCCAGCAGCTCTTTCATAAGGGGCAACTATGGCTACACCTTC.